Listed below are T cell receptor beta chains from one sample, sequenced in a study of Ad26.COV2.S vaccination and SARS-CoV-2 variants. Assay: immunoSEQ multiplex PCR; the TCRdb copy retains only in-frame clones and omits some. Here the sample spans hundreds of thousands of clones, approximately 92% being singletons. Sample: peripheral blood, taken in a trial of Ad26.COV2.S vaccine versus placebo. These receptors originate from a person between 18 and 59 years old who received the Ad26.COV2.S COVID-19 vaccine or a placebo. CDR3s include the opening cysteine and the closing phenylalanine or tryptophan. The D gene is left open where the match is weak. The listing skips clone size in some rows; elsewhere it reads once, few, many or a size class.

TRBJ2-5	TRBV28	-	16	-	CASNSPRQGFQETQYF	TGTGCCAGCAACTCTCCCCGGCAGGGGTTTCAAGAGACCCAGTACTTC
TRBJ1-5	TRBV19	-	13	-	CASSIYHNQPQHF	TGTGCCAGTAGTATCTATCATAATCAGCCCCAGCATTTT
TRBJ1-1	TRBV20-1	-	11	-	CSALRADRAFF	TGCAGTGCCCTCAGGGCAGACAGAGCTTTCTTT
TRBJ2-1	TRBV20-1	-	13	-	CSASLRPGFAQFF	TGCAGTGCTAGTCTCCGGCCGGGCTTCGCGCAGTTCTTC
TRBJ2-5	TRBV19	once	14	TRBD2	CATGAGGSQETQYF	TGTGCCACCGGGGCGGGGGGAAGCCAAGAGACCCAGTACTTC
TRBJ2-1	TRBV6-5	-	15	-	CASSYSPQGSRSQFF	TGTGCCAGCAGTTACTCTCCCCAGGGATCCAGGTCGCAGTTCTTC
TRBJ1-5	TRBV15	-	15	TRBD1	CATSPRGYSNQPQHF	TGTGCCACCAGCCCCAGGGGGTATAGCAATCAGCCCCAGCATTTT
TRBJ2-1	TRBV28	-	11	-	CASDSYNEQFF	TGTGCCAGCGACAGCTACAATGAGCAGTTCTTC
TRBJ1-1	TRBV2	-	12	-	CASSGGGGKAFF	TGTGCCAGCAGTGGGGGGGGAGGGAAAGCTTTCTTT
TRBJ1-5	TRBV9	-	15	TRBD1	CASSATGSGNQPQHF	TGTGCCAGCAGCGCGACAGGGTCAGGCAATCAGCCCCAGCATTTT
TRBJ2-3	TRBV28	-	13	-	CASSRLGTDTQYF	TGTGCCAGCAGCAGACTAGGGACAGATACGCAGTATTTT
TRBJ1-2	TRBV11-3	-	13	-	CASSLGRVSGYTF	TGTGCCAGCAGCTTAGGCAGGGTATCCGGCTACACCTTC
TRBJ2-5	TRBV19	-	13	-	CASSIGLQETQYF	TGTGCCAGTAGTATCGGTTTACAAGAGACCCAGTACTTC
TRBJ2-1	TRBV4-3	-	16	TRBD2	CASSQDSGGGYNEQFF	TGCGCCAGCAGCCAAGATTCCGGGGGGGGATACAATGAGCAGTTCTTC
TRBJ2-2	TRBV7-3	-	15	TRBD2	CASSPGTSGPGELFF	TGTGCCAGCAGCCCCGGGACTAGCGGGCCCGGGGAGCTGTTTTTT
TRBJ2-1	TRBV9	-	16	TRBD2	CASSVSGSWPYNEQFF	TGTGCCAGCAGCGTAAGCGGGAGTTGGCCCTACAATGAGCAGTTCTTC
TRBJ2-3	TRBV29-1	-	16	TRBD2	CSLAGGTFLGTDTQYF	TGCAGCCTAGCGGGGGGGACTTTCTTGGGCACAGATACGCAGTATTTT
TRBJ1-1	TRBV7-9	-	13	-	CASSRQENTEAFF	TGTGCCAGCAGCCGTCAGGAGAACACTGAAGCTTTCTTT
TRBJ1-2	TRBV5-1	-	14	-	CASSLDTGNYGYTF	TGCGCCAGCAGCTTGGACACAGGGAACTATGGCTACACCTTC
TRBJ2-1	TRBV7-2	-	14	-	CASSSQRGYNEQFF	TGTGCCAGCAGCTCCCAACGGGGTTACAATGAGCAGTTCTTC
TRBJ1-1	TRBV6-5	-	13	-	CASSPLVGAEAFF	TGTGCCAGCAGCCCGCTTGTAGGCGCTGAAGCTTTCTTT
TRBJ2-2	TRBV6-2/TRBV6-3	-	19	-	CASSYEFGRAGRTTGELFF	TGTGCCAGCAGTTACGAATTCGGCCGGGCAGGACGAACCACCGGGGAGCTGTTTTTT
TRBJ2-1	TRBV28	-	14	-	CASSLGLALNEQFF	TGTGCCAGCAGTTTGGGGTTAGCGCTGAATGAGCAGTTCTTC
TRBJ2-3	TRBV19	-	15	-	CASSPPAPTGPTQYF	TGTGCCAGTAGTCCCCCAGCGCCGACGGGCCCAACGCAGTATTTT
TRBJ1-1	TRBV28	-	17	-	CASSSPRGAAPKTEAFF	TGTGCCAGCAGTTCCCCCCGAGGGGCCGCACCGAAAACTGAAGCTTTCTTT
TRBJ2-7	TRBV28	-	17	TRBD2	CASSLPGLAGYSYEQYF	TGTGCCAGCAGTCTCCCGGGACTAGCGGGGTACTCCTACGAGCAGTACTTC
TRBJ1-2	TRBV7-9	-	14	-	CASSFEPFASGYTF	TGTGCCAGCAGCTTTGAACCGTTTGCCAGTGGCTACACCTTC
TRBJ1-3	TRBV9	-	15	-	CASSPDEGRGNTIYF	TGTGCCAGCAGCCCGGACGAGGGCCGAGGAAACACCATATATTTT
TRBJ1-4	TRBV28	once	15	-	CATNLPGQGYEKLFF	TGTGCCACCAATCTACCCGGGCAGGGGTATGAAAAACTGTTTTTT
TRBJ1-1	TRBV27	-	15	-	CASSSLGAGDTEAFF	TGTGCCAGCAGTTCCCTTGGGGCAGGGGACACTGAAGCTTTCTTT
TRBJ2-3	TRBV11-1	-	16	-	CASRGGAWALTDTQYF	TGTGCCAGCAGGGGGGGGGCATGGGCCCTCACAGATACGCAGTATTTT
TRBJ1-4	TRBV19	-	16	TRBD1	CASRRTGGTTNEKLFF	TGTGCCAGTAGACGAACAGGGGGGACAACTAATGAAAAACTGTTTTTT
TRBJ1-5	TRBV3-1/TRBV3-2	-	17	TRBD1	CASSQDRDFGSNQPQHF	TGTGCCAGCAGCCAGGACAGGGATTTTGGTAGCAATCAGCCCCAGCATTTT
TRBJ2-1	TRBV7-3	-	13	-	CASSLTAPNEQFF	TGTGCCAGCAGCTTAACAGCCCCTAATGAGCAGTTCTTC
TRBJ2-2	TRBV7-8	-	16	TRBD2	CASSLGSGRGGGELFF	TGTGCCAGCAGCTTAGGGAGCGGGAGAGGGGGCGGGGAGCTGTTTTTT
TRBJ2-3	TRBV5-1	-	15	-	CASSFWARYTDTQYF	TGCGCCAGCAGCTTTTGGGCCAGATACACAGATACGCAGTATTTT
TRBJ1-5	TRBV15	-	14	TRBD1	CATSNRQGAMPQHF	TGTGCCACCAGCAACAGACAGGGGGCGATGCCCCAGCATTTT
TRBJ2-6	TRBV6-2/TRBV6-3	many	15	-	CASSLEPSGANVLTF	TGTGCCAGCAGTCTCGAGCCCTCTGGGGCCAACGTCCTGACTTTC
TRBJ1-6	TRBV13	-	15	TRBD1	CASSLGAGGRSPLHF	TGTGCCAGCAGCTTAGGCGCAGGGGGCCGGTCACCCCTCCACTTT
TRBJ2-7	TRBV19	-	15	-	CASSISRQASYEQYF	TGTGCCAGTAGTATATCACGACAGGCCTCCTACGAGCAGTACTTC
TRBJ2-1	TRBV6-1	-	16	TRBD2	CASSGRLAGAYNEQFF	TGTGCCAGCAGTGGCCGGCTAGCGGGGGCCTACAATGAGCAGTTCTTC